This T cell receptor beta chain came from a study of blood T cell repertoires in COVID-19. Study summary: T cells, B-cell-depleted T cells, or PBMCs provided the cDNA or gDNA that served as material.

The cohort comprised adults aged about 18 to 100 years residing in approximately 25 US areas. Donors were grouped by their self-reported clinical history. Sequencing was performed with immunoSEQ multiplex PCR; in TCRdb, only in-frame clones are kept and a portion is missing. Altogether about 470,000 clones are present, 75% to 90% being singletons, with the ten largest covering roughly 0.7%. Sequencing input: PBMCs or T cells enriched from blood (not recorded which). The clonotype comes from a woman aged 18-29 years who had recovered from COVID-19.

The CDR3 DNA is TGTGCCATCAACCCCGACAGGGAAGGTGGCTACACCTTC. It codes for CAINPDREGGYTF. This chain connects TRBV10-3 to TRBJ1-2; TRBD1 matches at 7 bases. Per the germline V gene, CDR1 is ENHRY and CDR2 is SYGVKD. The CDR3 has 13 amino acids. V lost 7 bases and J lost 7; bases outside the gene matches: 9.